This is a list of T cell receptor beta chains from one sample in a study of STAT3 mutations in large granular lymphocyte leukemia. Clones were sequenced by immunoSEQ multiplex PCR, and TCRdb holds only the in-frame ones, with some missing. The data show around 30,000 clones, around 87% seen once. The sample comprised peripheral blood mononuclear cells. These receptors came from a man aged 55-75 years with T-cell large granular lymphocyte leukemia. Some clones in this sample may be carry-over from other donors' samples. The CDR3 runs from the conserved cysteine through the conserved F or W. The order of the fields is V gene, clone size, D gene, J gene, CDR3 protein, CDR3 DNA. D genes are given only for firm matches. Part of the rows lack a size; the others show once, few, many or a class for expanded clones.

>TRBV30|.|.|TRBJ1-1
CAWSDSTPENTEAFF
TGTGCCTGGAGCGACAGTACACCCGAGAACACTGAAGCTTTCTTT
>TRBV6-5|.|TRBD2|TRBJ2-1
CASRGASGGYNEQFF
TGTGCCAGCAGGGGAGCTTCGGGGGGTTACAATGAGCAGTTCTTC
>TRBV25-1|.|.|TRBJ1-1
CASSESSGGTEAFF
TGTGCCAGCAGTGAATCATCGGGGGGCACTGAAGCTTTCTTT
>TRBV18|.|.|TRBJ2-5
CASSPPAGLWETQYF
TGTGCCAGCTCACCACCGGCGGGATTATGGGAGACCCAGTACTTC
>TRBV7-2|.|.|TRBJ2-2
CASSRENTGELFF
TGTGCCAGCAGCAGGGAAAACACCGGGGAGCTGTTTTTT
>TRBV30|.|TRBD2|TRBJ2-5
CAWRFLRTRRGVTQYF
TGTGCCTGGAGGTTTCTCCGAACCCGACGGGGGGTGACCCAGTACTTC
>TRBV7-9|once|.|TRBJ1-5
CASSLDGQPQHF
TGTGCCAGCAGCTTAGACGGTCAGCCCCAGCATTTT
>TRBV10-1|medium-sized|.|TRBJ1-2
CASSGQDGYGYTF
TGCGCCAGCAGTGGGCAGGACGGCTATGGCTACACCTTC
>TRBV5-1|.|.|TRBJ2-5
CASSTGGGTQYF
TGCGCCAGCAGTACAGGGGGGGGGACCCAGTACTTC
>TRBV4-3|.|.|TRBJ2-7
CASSQDVWYEQYF
TGCGCCAGCAGCCAAGATGTGTGGTACGAGCAGTACTTC
>TRBV25-1|.|TRBD1|TRBJ1-2
CASSVGQGRDFNYGYTF
TGTGCCAGCAGTGTGGGACAGGGCCGGGACTTTAACTATGGCTACACCTTC
>TRBV30|.|.|TRBJ1-5
CAWSVAGAGQPQHF
TGTGCCTGGAGTGTCGCGGGGGCAGGTCAGCCCCAGCATTTT
>TRBV9|.|.|TRBJ2-5
CASSVAGLRETQYF
TGTGCCAGCAGCGTAGCGGGGCTCCGGGAGACCCAGTACTTC
>TRBV7-2|.|TRBD2|TRBJ2-1
CASSPLAGAYNEQFF
TGTGCCAGCAGCCCCCTAGCGGGAGCCTACAATGAGCAGTTCTTC
>TRBV2|once|.|TRBJ2-5
CASRREPQETQYF
TGTGCCAGCCGGAGGGAGCCCCAAGAGACCCAGTACTTC
>TRBV30|few|TRBD2|TRBJ2-2
CAWSILPGGYTGELFF
TGTGCCTGGAGTATCCTACCGGGAGGATACACCGGGGAGCTGTTTTTT
>TRBV5-1|.|.|TRBJ2-2
CASSFSGSGDGELFF
TGCGCCAGCAGCTTCTCAGGGAGTGGTGACGGGGAGCTGTTTTTT